This TCR beta chain was documented in a study of CD4 T cells in relation to SARS-CoV-2 and coronaviruses. Study details: TCR beta CDR3s were sequenced after approximately ten-day antigen culture of PBMCs.

Naive or memory CD4+ cells were cultured 1:1 with T cell-depleted PBMCs plus CEF. Sequencing used immunoSEQ multiplex PCR; TCRdb keeps in-frame clones, though not all of them. Here the sample spans around 28,000 clones, around 76% being singletons. On this clone itself: Its antigen is not identified.

This CDR3 contains 12 residues. Between the trimmed V and J ends, which lost 0 bases and 16 bases, there was a span of 11 bases. Germline V gene data show CDR1 as SGDLS and CDR2 as YYNGEE. V gene TRBV9 combines with J gene TRBJ1-6; D not resolved. Sequenced sample: memory CD4+ T cells from PBMCs, cultured in vitro. This receptor was obtained from an adult with COVID-19. The CDR3 nucleotides read TGTGCCAGCAGCGTAGATTTCGGTCAGCTCCACTTT. Protein: CASSVDFGQLHF.